This T cell receptor beta chain was sequenced during a study of CD8 T cells in Susac syndrome. The RNA input was 0.5 to 1 ug, and it was reverse transcribed with random hexamers. TCRdb re-called the immunoSEQ multiplex PCR reads through MiXCR, storing one row per CDR3 protein. The sample has 300,000 or so distinct CDR3 sequences, about 90% seen once. V shed 4 bases and J shed 5 bases, with 14 bases lying between them. CDR3 length: 14 amino acids. This clonotype was obtained from a human donor with multiple sclerosis. The rearrangement uses TRBV12-3 or TRBV12-4 and TRBJ1-1; maybe TRBD1 (6 bases). The specimen sequenced was CD4+ T cells from PBMCs. CDR3 nucleotides: TGTGCCAGCAGTTCACAGGGAACGAGGACTGAAGCTTTCTTT. This codes for CASSSQGTRTEAFF.